What follows are 32 T cell receptor beta chains derived from one specimen sequenced in a study of blood T cells in healthy people across ages. Next came a second PCR, run for about 7 to 12 cycles, which used a sample-barcoded 5' primer along with a J-beta primer mix. One entry per CDR3 protein, called by TCRdb with MiXCR from the 5' RACE reads. The sample lists roughly 930,000 distinct CDR3 sequences; roughly 43% were seen once. Sample: blood. The source of these receptors is a man aged 25-45 years in good health.

V gene TRBV12-3 or TRBV12-4 combines with J gene TRBJ2-1, with D uncertain. The CDR3 consists of 11 residues. V gave up 6 bases and J gave up 6 bases, with 6 bases separating them. CDR3 residues: CASSSTNEQFF. Here the CDR3 DNA reads TGTGCCAGCAGCTCGACCAATGAGCAGTTCTTC.

CDR3 sequence: CASSEVRTAYNEQFF. For the CDR3, the DNA is TGTGCCAGCAGTGAAGTCAGGACAGCCTACAATGAGCAGTTCTTC. This chain links TRBV2 with TRBJ2-1; a possible D gene is TRBD1 (6 bases). CDR1 is SNHLY and CDR2 is FYNNEI in the germline V gene. Trimming removed 1 base at V and 2 bases at J, with 9 bases between. The CDR3 is 15 amino acids.

The chain combines TRBV5-1 with TRBJ2-7; 9 positions match TRBD1. Trimming removed 0 bases from V and 8 bases from J; junction bases left unmatched: 12. The CDR3 is 16 residues long. The germline V gene has CDR1 SGHRS and CDR2 YFSETQ. The CDR3 is CASSLAGQGIGSKQYF. In DNA, the CDR3 is TGCGCCAGCAGCTTGGCCGGACAGGGGATAGGAAGCAAGCAGTACTTC.

The chain joins TRBV7-3 to TRBJ2-2; D uncertain. Trimming shortened V by 0 bases and J by 7 bases, and 9 bases separated the two germline ends. The length of the CDR3 is 14 residues. Per the germline V gene, CDR1 is SGHTA and CDR2 is FQGTGA. The CDR3 bases are TGTGCCAGCAGCTTAACGGGAATTGACGGGGAGCTGTTTTTT. It codes for CASSLTGIDGELFF.

This chain links TRBV20-1 with TRBJ1-2; D ambiguous. This CDR3 contains 11 residues. The V end lost 6 bases, the J end lost 5 bases, and 10 bases lay between the germline ends. Germline loops: CDR1 DFQATT, CDR2 SNEGSKA (reference sequence). The CDR3 spells CSAPNEYGYTF. CDR3 nucleotide sequence: TGCAGTGCCCCCAACGAGTATGGCTACACCTTC.

The chain is built from TRBV2 and TRBJ1-2; 7 bases match TRBD1. In germline, CDR1 is SNHLY, CDR2 FYNNEI. The V gene end was trimmed by 6 bases and the J gene end by 7 bases; junction bases not matched to a gene: 17. The CDR3 consists of 16 residues. CDR3 in DNA: TGTGCCAGCAGAGGAGGGGCGACAGGGAGAGTTAGTGGCTACACCTTC. Translated: CASRGGATGRVSGYTF.

This clonotype was picked up a small number of times. The rearrangement uses TRBV25-1 and TRBJ2-7, with D hard to call. Deletions cut 6 bases from V and 0 bases from J, with 9 bases between. The CDR3 is 13 amino acids. The germline V gene encodes CDR1 MGHDK and CDR2 SYGVNS. CDR3 nucleotide sequence: TGTGCCAGCAGGGACCCGAGCTCCTACGAGCAGTACTTC. Protein product: CASRDPSSYEQYF.

This chain joins TRBV11-1 and TRBJ2-6; weak D call: TRBD2 (6 bases). The germline V gene has CDR1 SGHAT and CDR2 FQDESV (reference sequence). The CDR3 is 19 amino acids. Trimming pared 2 bases from V and 0 bases from J, leaving 17 bases between. Here the CDR3 DNA reads TGTGCCAGCAGCTTATCCCTGGGGTGGGGACTCTCTGGGGCCAACGTCCTGACTTTC. Its translation is CASSLSLGWGLSGANVLTF.

The chain recombines TRBV25-1 with TRBJ1-2; 8 positions agree with TRBD1. This CDR3 spans 17 amino acids. With V trimmed by 4 bases and J by 5 bases, 15 bases remained unmatched. Germline CDR1 and CDR2: MGHDK and SYGVNS. CDR3 in amino acids: CASSGPGTGLLVYGYTF. The CDR3 DNA sequence: TGTGCCAGCAGTGGGCCCGGGACAGGCCTCCTCGTGTATGGCTACACCTTC.

The J gene is TRBJ2-3, the V gene TRBV3-1; TRBD2 aligns across 13 bases. The CDR3 is made up of 15 amino acids. In germline, CDR1 is LGHDT, CDR2 YNNKEL (reference sequence). V was pared by 4 bases and J by 10 bases, with 8 bases of the junction left unmatched. The CDR3 protein is CASSPGLAGNYPQYF. The DNA of the CDR3 is TGTGCCAGCAGCCCGGGACTAGCGGGGAACTACCCGCAGTATTTT.

V usage is TRBV2 and J usage is TRBJ2-3; 11 nucleotides match TRBD1. This CDR3 is built from 15 residues. Germline V gene sequence: CDR1 SNHLY, CDR2 FYNNEI. With 6 bases clipped from V and 4 bases from J, the junction kept 6 bases outside the gene matches. CDR3 in DNA: TGTGCCAGCAGGGCGGACAGGGGGCGCCCAGATACGCAGTATTTT. Its protein product is CASRADRGRPDTQYF.

The chain combines TRBV6-1 with TRBJ1-2; no definite D call. This CDR3 has 12 amino acids. V lost 6 bases and J 6 bases, leaving 11 bases between the germline ends. The germline CDR1 and CDR2 sequences are MNHNS and SASEGT. CDR3 nucleotides: TGTGCCAGCAGCTGGAGAGTACATGGCTACACCTTC. Its translation is CASSWRVHGYTF.

This chain links TRBV7-2 with TRBJ2-6; 7 nucleotides line up with TRBD1. CDR3 size: 15 residues. V gave up 2 bases and J gave up 9 bases; unmatched junction bases: 7. Germline loops: CDR1 SGHTA, CDR2 FQGNSA. As DNA, the CDR3 is TGTGCCAGCAGCTTAATGGCAGGGGGACACAACGTCCTGACTTTC. It codes for CASSLMAGGHNVLTF.

In this sample, this clonotype turned up a few times. The gene calls are TRBV29-1 and TRBJ1-2; tentatively, D is TRBD1 (6 bases). V dropped 6 bases and J dropped 5 bases, with 16 bases sitting between them. There are 13 residues in the CDR3. Germline CDR1 reads SQVTM; CDR2 reads ANQGSEA. The CDR3 sequence is CSVGPLGQYGYTF. In nucleotides, the CDR3 is TGCAGCGTGGGACCACTCGGACAGTATGGCTACACCTTC.

This clonotype was recorded a few times. The chain is built from TRBV27 and TRBJ1-2; D remains unclear. This CDR3 has 15 residues. The V and J ends lost 6 bases and 0 bases respectively, with 14 bases between them. CDR1 and CDR2 from the germline V gene are MNHEY and SMNVEV (reference sequence). This CDR3 reads CASRERVIANYGYTF. The CDR3, as DNA: TGTGCCAGCAGAGAGCGAGTTATTGCTAACTATGGCTACACCTTC.

This clonotype has a single count. The CDR3 sequence is CASSSDGILTEAFF. CDR3 DNA: TGCGCCAGCAGCTCCGACGGCATACTAACTGAAGCTTTCTTT. The genes are TRBV5-1 and TRBJ1-1; D not resolved. CDR1 is SGHRS, CDR2 YFSETQ, per germline. Trimming pared 3 bases from V and 5 bases from J, leaving 14 bases between. CDR3 length: 14 residues.

This chain links TRBV10-3 with TRBJ2-1; 14 bases are a match to TRBD2. Germline trimming cut 5 bases from V and 8 bases from J; bases unmatched to any gene: 2. CDR3 length: 14 residues. In germline, CDR1 is ENHRY, CDR2 SYGVKD. The chain's CDR3 is CAISLGLAGDEQFF. CDR3 DNA sequence: TGTGCCATCAGTTTGGGACTAGCGGGAGATGAGCAGTTCTTC.

This clonotype occurred many times. The rearrangement joins TRBV12-3 or TRBV12-4 to TRBJ2-1, with no clear D. V lost 2 bases and J 6 bases, leaving 5 bases between the germline ends. The CDR3 is made up of 12 amino acids. For the CDR3, the DNA is TGTGCCAGCAGTTTATTTAGCAATGAGCAGTTCTTC. It translates to CASSLFSNEQFF.

The chain combines TRBV29-1 with TRBJ1-2; a weak D match, TRBD1 (5 bases). CDR3 length equals 15 residues. V lost 3 bases and J 0 bases, leaving 14 bases between the germline ends. Germline loops: CDR1 SQVTM, CDR2 ANQGSEA. The CDR3 spells CSVDRVPGANYGYTF. For the CDR3, the DNA is TGCAGCGTTGACAGGGTCCCTGGGGCTAACTATGGCTACACCTTC.

At least ten counts were recorded for this clonotype. The rearrangement links TRBV6-2 or TRBV6-3 to TRBJ2-7, with unresolved D. Trimming took off 5 bases at V and 2 bases at J, with 4 bases between the two ends. This CDR3 spans 11 amino acids. CDR1 and CDR2 from the germline V gene are MNHEY and SVGEGT. CDR3 DNA: TGTGCCAGCAGTACCCCCTACGAGCAGTACTTC. Translating gives CASSTPYEQYF.

This clonotype was counted only a few times. The CDR3 DNA is TGTGCCAGCAGCTACCTGGGAGGGAATTCGGCTGAAGCTTTCTTT. This codes for CASSYLGGNSAEAFF. V is TRBV3-1 and J is TRBJ1-1; the D is unclear. Germline V gene data show CDR1 as LGHDT and CDR2 as YNNKEL (reference sequence). CDR3 size: 15 residues. The ends were cut back, 5 bases at V and 6 bases at J, with 19 bases in the middle.

A few counts support this clonotype. The rearrangement joins TRBV7-9 to TRBJ2-7, with a tentative D call TRBD2 (6 bases). V dropped 3 bases and J dropped 5 bases, with 14 bases sitting between them. The CDR3 spans 14 residues. CDR1 is SEHNR and CDR2 is FQNEAQ in the germline V gene (reference sequence). The CDR3 loop is CASSFQGGENEQYF. The DNA for the CDR3 is TGTGCCAGCAGCTTCCAGGGCGGGGAGAACGAGCAGTACTTC.

V is TRBV6-2 or TRBV6-3 and J is TRBJ1-5, with 12 bases aligning to TRBD1. This CDR3 comprises 16 residues. Germline assignment: CDR1 MNHEY and CDR2 SVGEGT. After removal of 2 bases from V and 6 bases from J, the junction contained 5 bases not matched to a gene. CDR3 residues: CASSYPGQGAGQPQHF. CDR3 sequence (DNA): TGTGCCAGCAGTTACCCGGGACAGGGGGCAGGTCAGCCCCAGCATTTT.

This sequence joins TRBV28 and TRBJ2-2, with TRBD2 as a possible D gene (5 bases). CDR1 MDHEN and CDR2 SYDVKM come from the germline V gene. This CDR3 contains 16 residues. Trimming cost V 7 bases and J 1 base, with 16 bases left between them. CDR3 sequence (DNA): TGTGCCAGCACCCGCGGAGGAGGAGGGAACACCGGGGAGCTGTTTTTT. It translates to CASTRGGGGNTGELFF.

The V and J genes are TRBV7-8 and TRBJ1-6; D uncertain. The V gene's germline CDR1 is SGHVS and CDR2 FQNEAQ. V lost 4 bases, J lost 4 bases, and 11 bases lay in between. This CDR3 region has 15 residues. CDR3 sequence (DNA): TGTGCCAGCAGCTCATACGAGGGTTATAATTCACCCCTCCACTTT. This translates into CASSSYEGYNSPLHF.

CDR3 nucleotides: TGTGCCAGCAGTCGGAGTACTGAAGCTTTCTTT. It encodes CASSRSTEAFF. The V and J genes are TRBV12-3 or TRBV12-4 and TRBJ1-1; D is unresolved. Trimming cost V 5 bases and J 5 bases, with 6 bases left between them. CDR3 length equals 11 residues.

The chain combines TRBV20-1 with TRBJ1-2; weak D call: TRBD1 (5 bases). CDR1 DFQATT and CDR2 SNEGSKA come from the germline V gene (reference sequence). The CDR3 is 13 amino acids. V shed 5 bases and J shed 4 bases, with 14 bases lying between them. CDR3 in amino acids: CSAAVGGSYGYTF. Written as DNA, the CDR3 is TGCAGTGCTGCGGTCGGGGGGTCCTATGGCTACACCTTC.

This clonotype was recorded at least ten times. The CDR3 spells CASGYNNEQFF. CDR3 bases: TGTGCTAGTGGTTACAACAATGAGCAGTTCTTC. The V and J genes are TRBV12-5 and TRBJ2-1, with no clear D. The CDR3 covers 11 residues. The V gene's germline CDR1 is LGHNT and CDR2 FRNRAP. The V end was cut by 4 bases, the J end by 5 bases, with 3 bases between.

The rearrangement joins TRBV21-1 to TRBJ2-3; the table's D gene call, TRBD1, was not cross checked with the DNA. TRBV21-1 is a pseudogene locus. The CDR3 spans 16 residues. Here the CDR3 DNA reads TGTGCCAGCAGCAAAGATGGTGGGGGAAGCACAGATACGCAGTATTTT. It yields the protein CASSKDGGGSTDTQYF.

This clonotype was observed a handful of times. The CDR3 sequence: CASSPRGLETQYF. The CDR3 bases are TGTGCCAGCAGTCCCAGAGGGTTGGAGACCCAGTACTTC. V usage is TRBV3-1 and J usage is TRBJ2-5; D possibly corresponds to TRBD2 (5 bases). Trimming took 6 bases from V and 5 from J, leaving 13 bases between them. The CDR3 extends over 13 amino acids. Looked up from germline, CDR1 is LGHDT and CDR2 is YNNKEL (reference sequence).

There are many counts of this clonotype. The chain couples TRBV4-1 to TRBJ1-2; D gene unclear. CDR3 length: 14 amino acids. Trimming cost V 1 base and J 0 bases, with 6 bases left between them. Germline CDR1 is MGHRA and CDR2 is YSYEKL. This CDR3 is CASSQGQANYGYTF. In DNA form, the CDR3 reads TGCGCCAGCAGCCAAGGGCAGGCTAACTATGGCTACACCTTC.

The V and J genes are TRBV20-1 and TRBJ2-7; no definite D call. The DNA end is a closer match to TRBJ2-5, so the J assignment may be wrong. This CDR3 is built from 17 residues. Germline loops: CDR1 DFQATT, CDR2 SNEGSKA (reference sequence). CDR3 amino acids: CSALEWSATKAWETQYF. CDR3 DNA sequence: TGCAGTGCTCTAGAGTGGTCGGCTACCAAAGCGTGGGAGACCCAGTACTTC.